This TCR beta chain was recorded in a study of blood T cell repertoires in COVID-19 (dated by TCRdb to 2020 to 2021). Context from the whole study: Samples from collaborators originated in the United States, Italy and Spain and spanned both the acute and convalescent phases of COVID-19. The prospective study material was composed of cDNA or gDNA derived from T cells, B-cell-depleted T cells, or PBMCs. The dataset comprised deeply sampled blood TCRbeta repertoires from subjects exposed to, actively infected with, or recovered from COVID-19. A freely available public database, intended as a resource for researchers studying the immune response to SARS-CoV-2, is where the repertoires were released. Samples came from the ongoing ImmuneRACE study (first 160 participants) plus 1,254 subjects from 6 global collaborators. Nearly every sample came with metadata listing a de-identified subject ID, COVID-19 status, age in years and sex. Where available, HLA class I and class II types were taken from metadata supplied by the sample provider and were not determined by assay-based typing.

TCRbeta CDR3 regions were amplified from genomic DNA by means of the immunoSEQ Assay, a bias-controlled multiplex PCR. The source study handled its data this way. The number of nucleated cells in each sample was estimated by amplification of reference gene primers within the assay. Sequence reads were collapsed and filtered to measure the absolute abundance of every unique TCRbeta CDR3 rearrangement. For each sample, productive Simpson clonality was calculated as the square root of Simpson's diversity index over productive rearrangements. The table was pulled from immuneACCESS by TCRdb, which kept in-frame rearrangements only. Such tables lose some clones; where checked, under half of the loss comes from unresolved V genes, and the rest has no known cause. The V and J calls and clone size are taken from that table; D and trimming were inferred from the DNA. For this sample there are roughly 77,000 clones; approximately 80% appear just once. The ten most abundant clones make up under 15% of the sample.

Details on this clone: The target of this receptor is not known. No clone much larger than this one lies a single base away; base qualities are absent. Other DNA sequences in the sample encode the same CDR3.

In Seattle, one collaborating source enrolled patients while the infection was active and tracked those patients longitudinally over the course of disease. Collaborating institutions collected whole blood in K2EDTA tubes following their own protocols. Collaborator samples were shipped for TCRbeta analysis as frozen whole blood, isolated PBMCs, or DNA extracted from either sample type. V is shortened by 4 bases, J by 1 base, and the region joining them spans 8 bases. The CDR3 goes from the cysteine to the phenylalanine over 13 residues. Only the CDR3 DNA stays, 39 bases, in frame from base 1. The germline V gene (reference sequence) supplies CDR1 LNHDA and CDR2 SQIVND. Beyond this particular receptor, the publication reports: How much clinical and demographic metadata was included differed by source and by participant, and the metadata was provided uncurated.

The rearranged chain carries TRBV19 and TRBJ2-7; TRBD1 is a possible D gene, resting on 6 matching bases. The clonotype comes from a man aged 60 to 75 with COVID-19, enrolled during active disease. Sequenced material: peripheral blood. The CDR3 corresponds to CASSKGVSYEQYF. The DNA sequence reads TGTGCCAGTAGTAAGGGGGTTTCCTACGAGCAGTACTTC.